This TCR beta chain is drawn from a study of T cell changes during pregnancy in multiple sclerosis. Libraries were prepared by immunoSEQ multiplex PCR; TCRdb keeps only in-frame clonotypes and omits some of them. The data contain tens of thousands of clones, roughly 92% of them seen just once; the ten biggest clones take up under 2%. Germline lookup yields CDR1 GTSNPN and CDR2 SVGIG (reference sequence). V was clipped by 1 base and J by 5 bases; unmatched bases: 3. The CDR3 is 13 residues long. The material was peripheral blood, obtained in the second trimester of pregnancy. The sequence derives from a female donor with multiple sclerosis, enrolled in a pregnancy study. J is TRBJ2-5 and V is TRBV30; 8 bases are shared with TRBD1. CDR3 DNA: TGTGCCTGGAGTGAGGACAGGGTGGAGACCCAGTACTTC. As protein: CAWSEDRVETQYF.